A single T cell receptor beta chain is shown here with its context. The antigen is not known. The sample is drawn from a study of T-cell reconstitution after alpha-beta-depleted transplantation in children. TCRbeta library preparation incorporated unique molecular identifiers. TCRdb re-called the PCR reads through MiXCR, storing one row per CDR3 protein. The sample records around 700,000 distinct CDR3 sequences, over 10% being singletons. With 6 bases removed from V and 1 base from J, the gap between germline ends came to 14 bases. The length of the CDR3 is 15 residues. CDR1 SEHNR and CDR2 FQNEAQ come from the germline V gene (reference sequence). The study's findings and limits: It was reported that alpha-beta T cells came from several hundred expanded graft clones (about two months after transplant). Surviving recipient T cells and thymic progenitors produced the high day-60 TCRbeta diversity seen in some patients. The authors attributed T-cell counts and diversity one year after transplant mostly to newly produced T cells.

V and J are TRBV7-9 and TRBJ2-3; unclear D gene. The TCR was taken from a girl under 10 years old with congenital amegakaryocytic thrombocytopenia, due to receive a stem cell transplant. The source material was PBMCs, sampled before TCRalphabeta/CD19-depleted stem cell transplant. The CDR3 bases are TGTGCCAGCAGTACCCCAGGTTCGGGCACAGATACGCAGTATTTT. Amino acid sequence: CASSTPGSGTDTQYF.